This T cell receptor (beta chain) was sequenced in a study of OX40 agonist ivuxolimab in advanced cancers. Study background: The drug used for patients, ivuxolimab, was an agonistic anti-OX40 (CD134) antibody. Whole-study results and caveats: Among T cells, CD8+ cells averaged more expanded clones than CD4+ cells. At doses 0.1 to 3.0 mg/kg, CD4+ and CD8+ clones expanded.

Blood sampling took place at baseline, cycle 4 day 1, and cycle 7 day 1. The table came from immunoSEQ multiplex PCR; TCRdb's copy has only in-frame clones and leaves some out. Of about 62,000 clones detected, 79% appear once; the ten largest clones hold approximately 11%. In the case of this clone: Antigen specificity is unknown.

Sequenced here: CD4+ or CD8+ T cells sorted from blood, sampled in a trial of the OX40 agonist ivuxolimab. The clonotype originates from an adult with an advanced solid tumor such as melanoma, head and neck, liver or kidney cancer.

Here the CDR3 reads CASSQESRGYTF. The CDR3 nucleotides are TGTGCCAGCAGCCAAGAAAGTCGGGGCTACACCTTC. V is TRBV4-2 and J is TRBJ1-2; no definite D call. The CDR3 has 12 residues. The germline gives CDR1 LGHNA, CDR2 YNFKEQ. The V end lost 0 bases, the J end lost 8 bases, and 7 bases lay between the germline ends.